This TCR beta chain was sequenced for a study of T cells in tuberculosis. In germline, CDR1 is SGHVS, CDR2 FQNEAQ. The CDR3 loop spans 14 amino acids. The assay was immunoSEQ multiplex PCR, and TCRdb's table has in-frame clones only and misses some. The profile shows about 24,000 clones, roughly 95% of them singletons. Comment on this clone: Relative to the germline gene, one junction end is altered; a read error may explain this.

This chain uses TRBV7-8 with TRBJ2-7; 7 bases are a match to TRBD1. Sequencing was performed on PBMCs. This TCR was recovered from a donor between 10 and 35 years old with latent tuberculosis or without tuberculosis infection. The CDR3 bases are TGTGCCAGCAGCTTATCAGACAGGGTAACTGCTTCGGACTTC. Its protein is CASSLSDRVTASDF.